The table lists the clone carrying this T cell receptor (beta chain) with a few counts. The antigen is undetermined. This record comes from a study of CD8 T cells in ankylosing spondylitis. Study conclusions and caveats: The disease-linked clones had a CD8+ phenotype and low blood frequencies. Seemingly distinctive of ankylosing spondylitis blood was a TCR beta motif formed by eight highly homologous variants. It was reported that disease-linked clones were significantly enriched in matched ankylosing spondylitis synovial fluid.

For TCR beta, libraries came from quantitative 5'-RACE with molecular barcodes. TCRdb ran MiXCR on the 5' RACE reads and lists one entry per CDR3 protein. The table lists hundreds of thousands of distinct CDR3 sequences, about 12% of them singletons, with 6.8% in the top ten. Trimming shortened V by 2 bases and J by 4 bases, and 6 bases separated the two germline ends. The CDR3 is made up of 12 amino acids. The germline V gene has CDR1 SGHDT and CDR2 YYEEEE. The genes are TRBV5-6 and TRBJ1-2; D not resolved. This sequence was found in a male donor with ankylosing spondylitis. The sample was blood, either unsorted or a sorted T cell fraction (not recorded which). CDR3 in amino acids: CASSFMSYGYTF. The CDR3 DNA sequence: TGTGCCAGCAGCTTTATGAGCTATGGCTACACCTTC.